This T cell receptor beta chain came from a study of T-cell reconstitution after alpha-beta-depleted transplantation in children (dated by TCRdb to the mid-2010s). Notes on the research overall: Using TCR repertoire profiling, the study followed T-cell immune reconstitution in a quantitative way in children after TCRalphabeta/CD19-depleted allogeneic hematopoietic cell transplantation.

Per the publication, the treatment or condition label means: allogeneic hematopoietic cell transplantation with graft depleted of TCRalphabeta T cells and CD19 B cells. The children who served as transplant recipients had been given grafts of TCRalphabeta/CD19-depleted allogeneic hematopoietic cells. Library method: PCR. Sequencing was carried out with an Illumina HiSeq 2500. TCR libraries were prepared with molecular barcoding, using unique molecular identifiers to normalize TCRbeta repertoire quantification. Through fastp at Q25 and MiXCR, TCRdb rebuilt clones from the public reads, retaining in-frame beta chains. Each record represents a unique CDR3 protein, reported with the most common genes and DNA among its rows. The sample table lists roughly 110,000 distinct CDR3 sequences, 10% of them with a count of one. Jointly, the top ten make up approximately 36% of the sample. Overall results and qualifications from the work: About two months after transplant, the apparently early recovery of alphabetaT-cell counts reportedly depended on just several hundred clones that had expanded rapidly and came from non-depleted graft cells. Hyperexpanded clone frequencies declined over subsequent months; after one year, T-cell counts and TCRbeta diversity were mostly attributed to newly produced T cells. The high TCRbeta diversity at day 60 in some patients was ascribed to recipient T cells and intrathymic progenitors that had survived conditioning.

Germline trimming: 1 base from V, 3 bases from J; junction bases outside gene matches: 8. The CDR3 sequence holds 17 residues, the cysteine and phenylalanine included. Only the CDR3 part of the read is kept: 51 bases, read in frame from the first base. Taken from the germline V gene, the CDR1 and CDR2 loops are MGHRA and YSYEKL. This clonotype was observed a few times. It lacks a known antigen. Base qualities are not at hand, and no much larger clone is one base apart. The sequenced sample was PBMCs, obtained before TCRalphabeta/CD19-depleted stem cell transplant. Recombination connected TRBV4-1 to TRBJ2-1; a stretch of 8 junction bases matches TRBD2. The TCR sequence derives from a boy aged 2 to 10 with acute lymphoblastic leukemia, due to receive a stem cell transplant. The DNA sequence is given as TGCGCCAGCAGCCAAGTAAATTTGGGACTAGACTACAATGAGCAGTTCTTC. This is translated as CASSQVNLGLDYNEQFF.